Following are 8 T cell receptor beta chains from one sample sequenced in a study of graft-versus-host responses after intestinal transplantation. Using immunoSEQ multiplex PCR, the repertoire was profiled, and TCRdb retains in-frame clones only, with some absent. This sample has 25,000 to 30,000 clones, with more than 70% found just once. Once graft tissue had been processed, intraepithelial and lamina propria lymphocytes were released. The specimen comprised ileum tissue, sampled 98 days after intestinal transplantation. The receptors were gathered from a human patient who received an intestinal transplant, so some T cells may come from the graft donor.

Written as DNA, the CDR3 is TGTGCCAGCAGCGCCCTCTGGAGGGGGCCCCCATATGGCTACACCTTC. Translated, it gives CASSALWRGPPYGYTF. The chain is built from TRBV9 and TRBJ1-2; 7 nucleotides line up with TRBD1. The CDR3 sequence is 16 residues long. Looked up from germline, CDR1 is SGDLS and CDR2 is YYNGEE. Trimming at V came to 3 bases and at J to 5 bases, leaving 13 bases not matched to a gene.

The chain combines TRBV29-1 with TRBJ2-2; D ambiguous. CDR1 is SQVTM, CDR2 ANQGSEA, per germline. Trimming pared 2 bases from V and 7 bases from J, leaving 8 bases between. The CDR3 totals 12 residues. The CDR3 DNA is TGCAGCGTTGAACTTAAACTCGGGGAGCTGTTTTTT. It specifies CSVELKLGELFF.

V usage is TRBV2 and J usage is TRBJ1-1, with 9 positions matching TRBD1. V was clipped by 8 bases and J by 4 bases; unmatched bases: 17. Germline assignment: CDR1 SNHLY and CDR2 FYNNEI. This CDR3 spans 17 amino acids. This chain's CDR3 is CASRLRVQGAVGTEAFF. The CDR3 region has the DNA TGTGCCAGCCGTCTAAGGGTACAGGGGGCCGTGGGCACTGAAGCTTTCTTT.

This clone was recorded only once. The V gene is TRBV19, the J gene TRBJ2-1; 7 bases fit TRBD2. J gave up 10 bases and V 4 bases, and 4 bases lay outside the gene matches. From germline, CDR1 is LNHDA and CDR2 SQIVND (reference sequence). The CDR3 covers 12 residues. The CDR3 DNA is TGTGCCAGTAGTACGGGGGGAGACGAGCAGTTCTTC. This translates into CASSTGGDEQFF.

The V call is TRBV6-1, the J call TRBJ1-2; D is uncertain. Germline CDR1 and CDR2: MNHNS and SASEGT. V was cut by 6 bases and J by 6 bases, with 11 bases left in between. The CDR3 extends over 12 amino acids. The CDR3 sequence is CASSYSQDGYTF. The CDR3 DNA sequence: TGTGCCAGCAGCTATTCTCAGGATGGCTACACCTTC.

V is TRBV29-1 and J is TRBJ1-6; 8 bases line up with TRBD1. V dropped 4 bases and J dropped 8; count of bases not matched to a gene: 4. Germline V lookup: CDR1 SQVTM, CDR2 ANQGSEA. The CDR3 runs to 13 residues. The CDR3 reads CSVGQGADSPLHF. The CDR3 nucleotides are TGCAGCGTTGGGCAGGGGGCGGATTCACCCCTCCACTTT.

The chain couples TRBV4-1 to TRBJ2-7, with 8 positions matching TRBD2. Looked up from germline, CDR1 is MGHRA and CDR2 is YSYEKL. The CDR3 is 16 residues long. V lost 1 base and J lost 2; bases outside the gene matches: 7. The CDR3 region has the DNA TGCGCCAGCAGCCAAGCGGTCGGGGGGGCCCCCTACGAGCAGTACTTC. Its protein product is CASSQAVGGAPYEQYF.

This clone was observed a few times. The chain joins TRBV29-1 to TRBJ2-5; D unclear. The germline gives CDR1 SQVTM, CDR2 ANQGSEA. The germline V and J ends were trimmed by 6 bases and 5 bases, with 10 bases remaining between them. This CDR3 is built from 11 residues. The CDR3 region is CSVYIAETQYF. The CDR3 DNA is TGCAGCGTCTACATCGCCGAGACCCAGTACTTC.